This T cell receptor beta chain was identified in a study of CXCR3-negative and CXCR3-positive naive CD8 T cells. Findings of the study overall: Diversity was high in both naive subsets and much lower in memory cells. Naive cells, whether CXCR3-negative or CXCR3-positive, had similar TRBV-TRBJ usage, while memory cells differed.

As for this clonotype: The antigen remains undetermined.

The germline gives CDR1 MNHEY, CDR2 SVGAGI. The CDR3 consists of 14 residues. UMI labels and 5' RACE were used to prepare the TRB cDNA libraries. TCRdb reprocessed the 5' RACE reads, with one entry per CDR3 protein and no DNA. The specimen's table records 45,000 to 55,000 distinct CDR3 sequences. The source of this sequence is a human donor in good health. Some clones in this sample may be carry-over from other donors' samples. The specimen was memory CD8+ T cells from blood. The rearrangement joins TRBV6-5 to TRBJ2-7; TCRdb picks TRBD2, but there is no DNA to check that call. The CDR3 loop is CASSSQATTWEQYF.